The 12 T cell receptor beta chains in this list originate from one sample, sequenced in a study of response to subunit inactivated influenza vaccine. TCRdb independently ran MiXCR on the RT-PCR reads; one entry per CDR3 protein. The repertoire holds 450,000 to 600,000 distinct CDR3 sequences, with 15% to 20% as singletons. Sequenced material: CD4+ T cells sorted from PBMCs, taken about 23 months after vaccination. The receptors originated from a man aged 50 to 69 who received an inactivated influenza vaccine.

This clonotype came up a few times. J is TRBJ2-7 and V is TRBV2, with D uncertain. CDR1 and CDR2 (germline): SNHLY, FYNNEI. CDR3 length equals 12 residues. The V and J ends lost 5 bases and 7 bases respectively, with 12 bases between them. The CDR3 DNA sequence: TGTGCCAGCAGTCCGAGGTGGGGAGAGCAGTACTTC. Translation: CASSPRWGEQYF.

This chain connects TRBV7-9 to TRBJ1-1; D gene ambiguous. Trimming took 5 bases from V and 8 from J, leaving 9 bases between them. Germline loops: CDR1 SEHNR, CDR2 FQNEAQ (reference sequence). CDR3 size: 11 residues. CDR3 region: CASSGPTEAFF. As DNA, the CDR3 is TGTGCCAGCAGCGGCCCAACAGAAGCTTTCTTT.

V usage is TRBV28 and J usage is TRBJ2-3, with D perhaps TRBD2 (6 bases). Trimming pared 8 bases from V and 3 bases from J, leaving 15 bases between. Germline V gives CDR1 MDHEN, CDR2 SYDVKM. This CDR3 contains 14 residues. The chain's CDR3 is CASLTLARTDTQYF. As DNA, the CDR3 is TGTGCCAGCCTAACCCTAGCGAGGACAGATACGCAGTATTTT.

There are a few counts of this clonotype. J is TRBJ2-1 and V is TRBV7-2; D is uncertain. V dropped 2 bases and J dropped 0 bases, with 8 bases sitting between them. This CDR3 has 15 amino acids. Germline V CDR1 and CDR2: SGHTA, FQGNSA. CDR3 loop: CASSLILGSYNEQFF. CDR3 DNA sequence: TGTGCCAGCAGCTTAATACTGGGCTCCTACAATGAGCAGTTCTTC.

The table lists this clonotype with a few counts. One end of the junction is discordant with germline, which a read error may explain. For the CDR3, the DNA is TGTGCCAGCAGCCTAGAATCCGGGATAAATATTCGAGAGACCCAGTACTTC. Protein product: CASSLESGINIRETQYF. The chain combines TRBV11-2 with TRBJ2-5, with TRBD2 as a possible D gene (5 bases). Germline V gene lookup returns CDR1 SGHAT and CDR2 FQNNGV. The CDR3 runs 17 residues.

This clonotype was seen a handful of times. The chain recombines TRBV20-1 with TRBJ1-1; possible D gene TRBD1, 6 bases. The CDR3 loop spans 16 amino acids. CDR1 is DFQATT and CDR2 is SNEGSKA in the germline V gene (reference sequence). V shed 5 bases and J shed 1 base, with 20 bases lying between them. CDR3 residues: CSAPPAPGAANTEAFF. As DNA, the CDR3 is TGCAGTGCTCCCCCAGCGCCAGGGGCGGCGAACACTGAAGCTTTCTTT.

The sample holds a few counts of this clonotype. The V gene is TRBV28, the J gene TRBJ2-7, with 8 bases that match TRBD2. Germline CDR1 and CDR2: MDHEN and SYDVKM. There are 18 residues in the CDR3. The junction had 13 bases not matched to a gene; V was cut back by 3 bases and J by 0 bases. CDR3 protein: CASSLVRSGAIYSYEQYF. CDR3 in DNA: TGTGCCAGCAGTTTGGTACGTAGCGGGGCTATCTACTCCTACGAGCAGTACTTC.

The chain couples TRBV7-3 to TRBJ2-1; D unclear. The CDR3 is 15 residues long. CDR1 and CDR2 (germline): SGHTA, FQGTGA. Trimming took 5 bases from V and 0 from J, leaving 11 bases between them. The CDR3 DNA is TGTGCCAGCAGCACCGGACCAAGCTCCTACAATGAGCAGTTCTTC. This encodes CASSTGPSSYNEQFF. The complete variable domain, with remaining parts taken from reference TRBV7-3 and TRBJ2-1, reads GAGVSQTPSNKVTEKGKYVELRCDPISGHTALYWYRQSLGQGPEFLIYFQGTGAADDSGLPNDRFFAVRPEGSVSTLKIQRTERGDSAVYLCASSTGPSSYNEQFFGPGTRLTVL.

The V gene is TRBV20-1, the J gene TRBJ2-7, with unresolved D. CDR3 size: 15 residues. V lost 4 bases, J lost 0 bases, and 16 bases lay in between. The V gene's germline CDR1 is DFQATT and CDR2 SNEGSKA (reference sequence). The CDR3 is CSAKAPDVSSYEQYF. CDR3 bases: TGCAGTGCTAAAGCCCCGGACGTCAGCTCCTACGAGCAGTACTTC.

The rearrangement uses TRBV20-1 and TRBJ2-7, with 7 bases lining up with TRBD2. The germline gives CDR1 DFQATT, CDR2 SNEGSKA (reference sequence). The CDR3 length is 13 residues. The V and J ends lost 3 bases and 2 bases, in that order; junction bases with no gene match: 4. CDR3 sequence (DNA): TGCAGTGCTAGTACTAGCGCGACCTACGAGCAGTACTTC. This gives the protein CSASTSATYEQYF.

There are many counts of this clonotype. V gene TRBV7-7 combines with J gene TRBJ2-1, with a tentative D call TRBD1 (5 bases). Germline loops: CDR1 SSHAT, CDR2 FNYEAQ (reference sequence). The CDR3 consists of 16 residues. Trimming removed 1 base from V and 0 bases from J, with 10 bases in between. For the CDR3, the DNA is TGTGCCAGCAGCTTAGGGACAACTCCCTCCTACAATGAGCAGTTCTTC. Amino acid sequence: CASSLGTTPSYNEQFF.

The table lists this clonotype with a few counts. The V gene is TRBV27, the J gene TRBJ2-7; 11 bases match TRBD2. Germline CDR1 reads MNHEY; CDR2 reads SMNVEV (reference sequence). V dropped 3 bases and J dropped 2; count of bases not matched to a gene: 6. This CDR3 has 16 residues. The CDR3 bases are TGTGCCAGCAGTTTCTGGACTAGCGGGCCTACCTACGAGCAGTACTTC. The encoded protein is CASSFWTSGPTYEQYF.